These 7 T cell receptor beta chains came from one sample sequenced in a study of chronic HIV infection and antiretroviral therapy. TCRdb recomputed calls from the 5' RACE reads with MiXCR, one row per CDR3 protein. Of roughly 48,000 distinct CDR3 sequences in the sample, 15% to 20% were seen once. The sequenced material came from peripheral blood. The receptors originated from an adult who had HIV and had not received antiretroviral therapy, or was an uninfected healthy control (not recorded which).

This chain joins TRBV29-1 and TRBJ1-4, with no clear D. This CDR3 spans 12 amino acids. Deletions cut 4 bases from V and 2 bases from J, with 5 bases between. Germline CDR1 is SQVTM and CDR2 is ANQGSEA. CDR3 DNA sequence: TGCAGCGTTGGAAGGACTAATGAAAAACTGTTTTTT. Translation gives CSVGRTNEKLFF. The full variable domain, its missing parts supplied by reference TRBV29-1 and TRBJ1-4, is SAVISQKPSRDICQRGTSLTIQCQVDSQVTMMFWYRQQPGQSLTLIATANQGSEATYESGFVIDKFPISRPNLTFSTLTVSNMSPEDSSIYLCSVGRTNEKLFFGSGTQLSVL.

This chain links TRBV5-1 with TRBJ1-1; possibly TRBD1 for D (6 bases). The CDR3 is 12 amino acids. Per germline, CDR1 SGHRS and CDR2 YFSETQ. V lost 2 bases to trimming and J lost 8 bases, with 10 bases between them. The CDR3 DNA reads TGCGCCAGCAGCTTCAACAGGGTCGAAGCTTTCTTT. This codes for CASSFNRVEAFF.

The chain recombines TRBV19 with TRBJ1-1, with D unresolved. This CDR3 contains 13 residues. Looked up from germline, CDR1 is LNHDA and CDR2 is SQIVND (reference sequence). Trimming shortened V by 5 bases and J by 4 bases, and 11 bases separated the two germline ends. CDR3 DNA sequence: TGTGCCAGTAGTGCTACGCGTGGCACTGAAGCTTTCTTT. Residues: CASSATRGTEAFF. Drawing the rest from reference TRBV19 and TRBJ1-1, the complete variable domain is DGGITQSPKYLFRKEGQNVTLSCEQNLNHDAMYWYRQDPGQGLRLIYYSQIVNDFQKGDIAEGYSVSREKKESFPLTVTSAQKNPTAFYLCASSATRGTEAFFGQGTRLTVV.

This clonotype was recorded a few times. This chain links TRBV28 with TRBJ1-2; D uncertain. The CDR3 extends over 15 amino acids. V dropped 3 bases and J dropped 4 bases, with 15 bases sitting between them. Germline CDR1 and CDR2: MDHEN and SYDVKM. CDR3: CASSFEAGVAYGYTF. The CDR3 DNA follows: TGTGCCAGCAGTTTTGAGGCGGGCGTCGCCTATGGCTACACCTTC.

This chain links TRBV7-2 with TRBJ2-1; 7 bases fit TRBD1. The CDR3 runs to 16 residues. Trimming at V came to 2 bases and at J to 8 bases, leaving 12 bases not matched to a gene. Germline V lookup: CDR1 SGHTA, CDR2 FQGNSA. The CDR3 reads CASSLTRPGTVDEQFF. In nucleotides, the CDR3 is TGTGCCAGCAGCTTAACCCGCCCGGGGACAGTAGATGAGCAGTTCTTC.

Ten or more counts support this clonotype. The chain uses TRBV6-5 and TRBJ2-2, with D possibly matching TRBD1 (5 bases). Germline CDR1 reads MNHEY; CDR2 reads SVGAGI. V was shortened by 6 bases and J by 4 bases, with 9 bases between the two germline ends. This CDR3 has 13 amino acids. The chain's CDR3 is CASRIQGTGELFF. In DNA, the CDR3 is TGTGCCAGCAGAATTCAGGGCACCGGGGAGCTGTTTTTT.

In this sample, this clonotype turned up a few times. The chain carries TRBV28 and TRBJ1-5, with a weak D call TRBD1 (5 bases). The CDR3 has 17 amino acids. CDR1 MDHEN and CDR2 SYDVKM come from the germline V gene. V lost 6 bases to trimming and J lost 2 bases, with 20 bases between them. The CDR3 is CASSPRGGSAGNQPQHF. CDR3 DNA: TGTGCCAGCAGCCCCCGGGGGGGGTCGGCCGGCAATCAGCCCCAGCATTTT.